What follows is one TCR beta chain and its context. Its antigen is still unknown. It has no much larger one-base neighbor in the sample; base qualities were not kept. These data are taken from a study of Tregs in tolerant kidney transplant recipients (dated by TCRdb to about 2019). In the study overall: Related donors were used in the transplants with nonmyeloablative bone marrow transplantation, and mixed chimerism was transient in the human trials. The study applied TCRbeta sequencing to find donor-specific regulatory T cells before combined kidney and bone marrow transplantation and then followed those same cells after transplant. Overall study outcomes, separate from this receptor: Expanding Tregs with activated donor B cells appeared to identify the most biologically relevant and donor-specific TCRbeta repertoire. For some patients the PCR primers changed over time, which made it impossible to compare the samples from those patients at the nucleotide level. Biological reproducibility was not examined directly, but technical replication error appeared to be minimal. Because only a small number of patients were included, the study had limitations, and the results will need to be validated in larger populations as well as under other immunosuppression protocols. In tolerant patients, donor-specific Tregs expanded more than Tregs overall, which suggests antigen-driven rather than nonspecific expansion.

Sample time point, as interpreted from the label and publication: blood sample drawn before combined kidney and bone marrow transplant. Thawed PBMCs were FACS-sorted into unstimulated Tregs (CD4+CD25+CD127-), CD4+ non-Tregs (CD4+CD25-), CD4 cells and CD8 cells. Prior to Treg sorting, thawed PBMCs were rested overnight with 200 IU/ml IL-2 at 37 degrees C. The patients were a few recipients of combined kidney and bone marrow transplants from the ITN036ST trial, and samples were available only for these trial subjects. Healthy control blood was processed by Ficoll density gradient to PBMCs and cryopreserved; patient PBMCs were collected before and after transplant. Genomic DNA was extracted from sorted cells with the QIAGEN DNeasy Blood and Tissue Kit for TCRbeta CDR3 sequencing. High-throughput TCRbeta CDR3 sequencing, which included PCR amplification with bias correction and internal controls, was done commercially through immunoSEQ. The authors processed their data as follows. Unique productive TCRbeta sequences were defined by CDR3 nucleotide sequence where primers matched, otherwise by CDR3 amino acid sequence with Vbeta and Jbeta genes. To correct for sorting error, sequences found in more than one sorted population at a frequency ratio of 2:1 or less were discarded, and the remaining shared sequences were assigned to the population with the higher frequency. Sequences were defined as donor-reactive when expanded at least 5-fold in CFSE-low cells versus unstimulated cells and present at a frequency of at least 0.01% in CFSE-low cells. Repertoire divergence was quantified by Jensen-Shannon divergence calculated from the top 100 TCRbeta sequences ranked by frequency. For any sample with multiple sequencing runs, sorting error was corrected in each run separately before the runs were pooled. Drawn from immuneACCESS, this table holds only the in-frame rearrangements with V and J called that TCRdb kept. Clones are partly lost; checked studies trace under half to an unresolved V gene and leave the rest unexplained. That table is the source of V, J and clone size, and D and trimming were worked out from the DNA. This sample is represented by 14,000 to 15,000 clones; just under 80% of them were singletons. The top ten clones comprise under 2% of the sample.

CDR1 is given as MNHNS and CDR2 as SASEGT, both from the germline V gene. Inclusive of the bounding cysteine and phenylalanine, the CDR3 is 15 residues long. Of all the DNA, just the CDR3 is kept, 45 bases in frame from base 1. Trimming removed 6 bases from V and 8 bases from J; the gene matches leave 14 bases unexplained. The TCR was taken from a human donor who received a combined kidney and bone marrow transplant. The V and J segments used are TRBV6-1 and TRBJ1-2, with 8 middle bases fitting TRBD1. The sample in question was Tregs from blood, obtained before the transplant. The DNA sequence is TGTGCCAGCAGGACCACGCCCGGACAGGGCTGGGGCTACACCTTC. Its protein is CASRTTPGQGWGYTF.